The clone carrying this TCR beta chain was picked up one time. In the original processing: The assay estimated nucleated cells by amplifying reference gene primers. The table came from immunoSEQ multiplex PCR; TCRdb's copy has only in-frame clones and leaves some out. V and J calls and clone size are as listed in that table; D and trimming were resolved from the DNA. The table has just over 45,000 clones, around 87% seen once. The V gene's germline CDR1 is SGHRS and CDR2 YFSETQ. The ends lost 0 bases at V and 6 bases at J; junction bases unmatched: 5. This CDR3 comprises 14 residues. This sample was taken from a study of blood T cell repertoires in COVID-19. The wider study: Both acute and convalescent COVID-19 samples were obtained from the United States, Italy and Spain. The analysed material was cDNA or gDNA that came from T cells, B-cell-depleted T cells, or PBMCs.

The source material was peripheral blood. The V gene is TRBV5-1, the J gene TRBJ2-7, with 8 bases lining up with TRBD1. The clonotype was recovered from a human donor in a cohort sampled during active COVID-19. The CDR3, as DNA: TGCGCCAGCAGCTTGGACCAGGGGGCGGTCGAGCAGTACTTC. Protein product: CASSLDQGAVEQYF.